Shown below are 25 T cell receptor beta chains from a single sample sequenced in a study of blood T cell repertoires in COVID-19. Method: immunoSEQ multiplex PCR; TCRdb's copy keeps in-frame clones and lacks some. Among some 87,000 clones listed, around 82% were seen once. The sequencing input was peripheral blood. Every receptor here comes from a man older than 75 with active or convalescent COVID-19.

This clone was seen only once. V is TRBV6-5 and J is TRBJ2-2; D might be TRBD1 (5 bases). V gave up 7 bases and J gave up 4 bases, with 13 bases separating them. This CDR3 has 14 amino acids. CDR1 is MNHEY, CDR2 SVGAGI, per germline. DNA for the CDR3: TGTGCCAGCAACTTAGACAGATTCACCGGGGAGCTGTTTTTT. Encoded protein: CASNLDRFTGELFF.

The chain employs TRBV28 and TRBJ2-1, with 9 bases identical to TRBD2. Germline loops: CDR1 MDHEN, CDR2 SYDVKM. The CDR3 contains 16 residues. The V segment lost 4 bases and the J segment 1 base; nucleotides outside the gene matches: 5. The CDR3 coding sequence is TGTGCCAGCAGTTCATCAGCGGGGGGATCCTACAATGAGCAGTTCTTC. This translates into CASSSSAGGSYNEQFF.

This chain connects TRBV4-3 to TRBJ1-4; D is unclear. Trimming left V 1 base short and J 0 bases short, with 9 bases between. Germline-derived CDR1 and CDR2 are LGHNA and YSLEER. The CDR3 totals 16 residues. DNA of the CDR3: TGCGCCAGCAGCCAAGGCCGGGAAGCAACTAATGAAAAACTGTTTTTT. Translating it yields CASSQGREATNEKLFF.

The J gene is TRBJ1-2, the V gene TRBV7-9; D is perhaps TRBD1 (5 bases). The length of the CDR3 is 14 residues. V lost 5 bases and J lost 0, with 10 bases in between. CDR1 and CDR2 (germline): SEHNR, FQNEAQ (reference sequence). CDR3 DNA: TGTGCCAGCAGCCGAGACAGCTCTAACTATGGCTACACCTTC. As protein: CASSRDSSNYGYTF.

V gene TRBV9 combines with J gene TRBJ1-6; D uncertain. Germline-derived CDR1 and CDR2 are SGDLS and YYNGEE. CDR3 length equals 14 residues. With 0 bases removed from V and 6 bases from J, the gap between germline ends came to 7 bases. The CDR3 DNA reads as TGTGCCAGCAGCGTAGACCCTATTAATTCACCCCTCCACTTT. Encoded protein: CASSVDPINSPLHF.

This clone was seen just once. The rearrangement links TRBV4-2 to TRBJ2-3; 8 bases align to TRBD1. From germline, CDR1 is LGHNA and CDR2 YNFKEQ. CDR3 length equals 18 residues. The ends lost 2 bases at V and 3 bases at J; junction bases unmatched: 13. CDR3 sequence reads: CASSQKGVWGTGTDTQYF. As DNA, the CDR3 is TGTGCCAGCAGCCAAAAGGGGGTGTGGGGGACAGGTACAGATACGCAGTATTTT.

The V and J genes are TRBV6-2 or TRBV6-3 and TRBJ1-4; 8 nucleotides match TRBD1. The germline V gene has CDR1 MNHEY and CDR2 SVGEGT. V was clipped by 5 bases and J by 7 bases; unmatched bases: 6. There are 14 residues in the CDR3. CDR3 DNA sequence: TGTGCCAGCAGTACAACAGGGGGTACTGAAAAACTGTTTTTT. Its protein product is CASSTTGGTEKLFF.

The V call is TRBV2, the J call TRBJ2-7; the D gene is possibly TRBD2 (6 bases). The CDR3 totals 16 residues. Trimming removed 5 bases at V and 7 bases at J, with 24 bases between. Germline V gene data show CDR1 as SNHLY and CDR2 as FYNNEI. This CDR3 is CASSQIPGLGPVEQYF. DNA for the CDR3: TGTGCCAGCAGTCAAATCCCGGGACTGGGCCCGGTGGAGCAGTACTTC.

This clone is a singleton in its sample. The chain carries TRBV28 and TRBJ2-7, with a tentative D call TRBD1 (6 bases). Per the germline V gene, CDR1 is MDHEN and CDR2 is SYDVKM. The ends were cut back, 7 bases at V and 2 bases at J, with 21 bases in the middle. This CDR3 has 16 residues. CDR3 sequence (DNA): TGTGCCAGCACAACCTTTTTTAGTGACAGGCCCTACGAGCAGTACTTC. It yields the protein CASTTFFSDRPYEQYF.

The CDR3 DNA reads as TGTGCCAGCAGGGCGACTAGCGGGACCCCCAATGAGCAGTTCTTC. Its protein product is CASRATSGTPNEQFF. The chain is built from TRBV2 and TRBJ2-1, with 11 positions matching TRBD2. V lost 6 bases, J lost 6 bases, and 7 bases stayed unmatched. CDR3 length equals 15 residues. Germline-derived CDR1 and CDR2 are SNHLY and FYNNEI.

The chain recombines TRBV3-1 (or the pseudogene TRBV3-2) with TRBJ2-1; 10 bases agree with TRBD1. The J segment lost 4 bases and the V segment lost 0 bases, leaving 3 bases of the junction unmatched. CDR3 length equals 16 residues. The germline CDR1 and CDR2 sequences are LGHDT and YNNKEL (reference sequence). The CDR3 nucleotides read TGTGCCAGCAGCCAAGATCTGGGACAGGGGTACAATGAGCAGTTCTTC. The encoded protein is CASSQDLGQGYNEQFF.

This sequence joins TRBV28 and TRBJ1-2; TRBD1 is a possible D gene (6 bases). The CDR3 sequence is 13 residues long. The germline V gene encodes CDR1 MDHEN and CDR2 SYDVKM. Trimming removed 7 bases from V and 2 bases from J, with 11 bases in between. DNA of the CDR3: TGTGCCAGCACCAAGGGGGTGAACTATGGCTACACCTTC. Translation: CASTKGVNYGYTF.

The chain links TRBV6-2 or TRBV6-3 to TRBJ1-6, with D uncertain. The V gene's germline CDR1 is MNHEY and CDR2 SVGEGT. There are 14 residues in the CDR3. V was cut by 0 bases and J by 7 bases, with 7 bases left in between. This chain's CDR3 is CASSYSAENSPLHF. The DNA for the CDR3 is TGTGCCAGCAGTTACTCTGCGGAGAATTCACCCCTCCACTTT.

This clone occurred once. The genes are TRBV29-1 and TRBJ1-2; D uncertain. V lost 5 bases, J lost 0 bases, and 16 bases lay in between. Germline values: CDR1 SQVTM, CDR2 ANQGSEA. The CDR3 is 15 residues long. The DNA of the CDR3 is TGCAGCGTTCGGGAAGGGCCGCCCACTAACTATGGCTACACCTTC. It specifies CSVREGPPTNYGYTF.

This clone came up a few times. This chain uses TRBV27 with TRBJ2-2; possibly TRBD2 for D (6 bases). Per germline, CDR1 MNHEY and CDR2 SMNVEV (reference sequence). The germline V and J ends were trimmed by 2 bases and 8 bases, with 12 bases remaining between them. The CDR3 is 14 residues long. In DNA, the CDR3 is TGTGCCAGCAGTTTAACCGGGAGAATAGGGGAGCTGTTTTTT. It codes for CASSLTGRIGELFF.

The V gene is TRBV27, the J gene TRBJ2-1; 10 bases fit TRBD2. V shed 5 bases and J 1 base; nucleotides not matched to a gene: 14. This CDR3 spans 19 amino acids. Germline CDR1 reads MNHEY; CDR2 reads SMNVEV (reference sequence). CDR3 region: CASSPGLAGVGLSYNEQFF. The CDR3 DNA sequence: TGTGCCAGCAGTCCGGGGCTAGCGGGAGTAGGGTTATCCTACAATGAGCAGTTCTTC.

This clone was recorded once. The rearrangement links TRBV5-6 to TRBJ1-4; D is unclear. Germline loops: CDR1 SGHDT, CDR2 YYEEEE. Trimming removed 0 bases from V and 11 bases from J, with 11 bases in between. The CDR3 sequence is 13 residues long. The CDR3 coding sequence is TGTGCCAGCAGCTTGGCCGGAGGGCTGAAACTGTTTTTT. Translated, it gives CASSLAGGLKLFF.

The rearrangement uses TRBV10-2 and TRBJ2-5, with D maybe TRBD2 (6 bases). This CDR3 is built from 16 residues. CDR1 is WSHSY and CDR2 is SAAADI in the germline V gene. V dropped 6 bases and J dropped 3 bases, with 20 bases sitting between them. The CDR3 loop reads CASRGPSLGGEETQYF. CDR3 coding DNA: TGCGCCAGCAGAGGACCTTCGTTAGGCGGGGAAGAGACCCAGTACTTC.

This sequence joins TRBV5-1 and TRBJ2-1, with 13 bases that match TRBD2. Germline-derived CDR1 and CDR2 are SGHRS and YFSETQ. The junction had 5 bases not matched to a gene; V was cut back by 4 bases and J by 4 bases. The CDR3 length is 16 residues. CDR3 amino acids: CASSEELAGGYNEQFF. Here the CDR3 DNA reads TGCGCCAGCAGCGAGGAACTAGCGGGAGGGTACAATGAGCAGTTCTTC.

The gene calls are TRBV18 and TRBJ1-1; 9 bases are shared with TRBD1. The CDR3 totals 12 residues. V was clipped by 4 bases and J by 8 bases; unmatched bases: 2. Germline assignment: CDR1 KGHSH and CDR2 LQKENI. DNA for the CDR3: TGTGCCAGCTCACAGACAGGGGGAGAAGCTTTCTTT. Translating gives CASSQTGGEAFF.

This sequence joins TRBV7-2 and TRBJ1-1; 9 nucleotides match TRBD1. There are 17 residues in the CDR3. V was clipped by 4 bases and J by 5 bases; unmatched bases: 14. Germline V gene lookup returns CDR1 SGHTA and CDR2 FQGNSA. In DNA form, the CDR3 reads TGTGCCAGCAGCTCATACTTACAGGGGGCGGGCGGAACTGAAGCTTTCTTT. It codes for CASSSYLQGAGGTEAFF.

The J gene is TRBJ1-2, the V gene TRBV28, with TRBD1 matching over 11 bases. Germline V lookup: CDR1 MDHEN, CDR2 SYDVKM. Unmatched junction bases numbered 7, after V lost 6 bases and J lost 4 bases. This CDR3 spans 15 amino acids. CDR3 sequence reads: CASRYGQGAGYGYTF. For the CDR3, the DNA is TGTGCCAGCAGATACGGACAGGGGGCGGGCTATGGCTACACCTTC.

Only one count was recorded for this clone. The chain uses TRBV18 and TRBJ2-3; 13 bases line up with TRBD2. The V and J ends lost 6 bases and 2 bases, in that order; junction bases with no gene match: 5. The CDR3 totals 16 residues. In germline, CDR1 is KGHSH, CDR2 LQKENI. The CDR3, as DNA: TGTGCCAGCTCCGGGACTAGCGGGACGGCCACAGATACGCAGTATTTT. Its protein product is CASSGTSGTATDTQYF.

The sample holds a few counts of this clone. The chain carries TRBV4-2 and TRBJ2-3; D might be TRBD2 (5 bases). The germline CDR1 and CDR2 sequences are LGHNA and YNFKEQ. V shed 5 bases and J shed 4 bases, with 16 bases lying between them. This CDR3 comprises 15 residues. In DNA form, the CDR3 reads TGTGCCAGCAGCGTTGCTAGCTCCAGTGCAGATACGCAGTATTTT. It specifies CASSVASSSADTQYF.

To note about this clone: The sample has other DNA sequences that encode this CDR3 too. The V and J genes are TRBV5-1 and TRBJ2-1; 7 nucleotides line up with TRBD2. This CDR3 comprises 16 residues. Looked up from germline, CDR1 is SGHRS and CDR2 is YFSETQ. V dropped 0 bases and J dropped 0; count of bases not matched to a gene: 3. In DNA, the CDR3 is TGCGCCAGCAGCTTGGAGGGCGGGAGCTCCTACAATGAGCAGTTCTTC. Protein: CASSLEGGSSYNEQFF.